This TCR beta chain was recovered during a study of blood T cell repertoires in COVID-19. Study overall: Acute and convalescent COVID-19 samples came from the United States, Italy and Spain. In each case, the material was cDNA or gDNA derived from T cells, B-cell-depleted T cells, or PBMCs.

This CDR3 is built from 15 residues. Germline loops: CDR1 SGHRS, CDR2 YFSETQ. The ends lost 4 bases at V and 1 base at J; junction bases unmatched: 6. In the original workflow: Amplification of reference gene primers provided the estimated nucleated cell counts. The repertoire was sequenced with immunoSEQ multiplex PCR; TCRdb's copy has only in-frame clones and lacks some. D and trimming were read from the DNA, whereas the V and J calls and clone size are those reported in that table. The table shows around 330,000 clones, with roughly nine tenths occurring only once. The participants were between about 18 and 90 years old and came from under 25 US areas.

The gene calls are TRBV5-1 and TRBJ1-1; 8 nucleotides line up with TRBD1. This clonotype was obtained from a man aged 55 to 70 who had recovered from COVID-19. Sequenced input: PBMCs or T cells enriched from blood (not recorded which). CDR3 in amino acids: CASSPGTGPNTEAFF. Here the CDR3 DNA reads TGCGCCAGCAGCCCGGGGACAGGTCCGAACACTGAAGCTTTCTTT.